One and the same sample provided the 31 T cell receptor beta chains below, sequenced in a study of immune cell composition in non-small cell lung cancer. The normal lung sample lay at least 3 cm, and maximally far, from the tumour. Data came from immunoSEQ multiplex PCR; TCRdb stores just in-frame clones and leaves some out. The sample consists of 4,500 to 5,000 clones, less than 75% of them appearing once. Sequenced material: non-adjacent lung tissue. These receptors were obtained from a human donor with non-small cell lung cancer.

This sequence joins TRBV7-2 and TRBJ1-6; 8 bases map to TRBD1. CDR1 is SGHTA and CDR2 is FQGNSA in the germline V gene. The CDR3 length is 14 residues. Trimming at V came to 5 bases and at J to 14 bases, leaving 11 bases not matched to a gene. In nucleotides, the CDR3 is TGTGCCAGCAGCCCGCAGGGGGCCGAGTTTGCCCTCCACTTT. As protein: CASSPQGAEFALHF. The complete variable domain, with remaining parts taken from reference TRBV7-2 and TRBJ1-6, reads GAGVSQSPSNKVTEKGKDVELRCDPISGHTALYWYRQSLGQGLEFLIYFQGNSAPDKSGLPSDRFSAERTGGSVSTLTIQRTQQEDSAVYLCASSPQGAEFALHFGNGTRLTVT.

The J gene is TRBJ1-1, the V gene TRBV6-5; D uncertain. Germline V gene sequence: CDR1 MNHEY, CDR2 SVGAGI. Trimming took 0 bases from V and 6 from J, leaving 11 bases between them. The CDR3 consists of 14 residues. The CDR3 sequence is CASSYSNPGAEAFF. In DNA, the CDR3 is TGTGCCAGCAGTTACTCGAATCCAGGCGCTGAAGCTTTCTTT.

This clone was seen a handful of times. The CDR3: CASSWFRTDQSYEQYF. The CDR3 DNA sequence: TGTGCCAGCAGCTGGTTTCGGACAGACCAGTCCTACGAGCAGTACTTC. The rearrangement links TRBV5-6 to TRBJ2-7; the D gene is possibly TRBD1 (6 bases). The germline CDR1 and CDR2 sequences are SGHDT and YYEEEE. Trimming took off 3 bases at V and 1 base at J, with 17 bases between the two ends. This CDR3 has 16 amino acids.

A remark on this clone: This sample includes further DNA sequences coding for the same CDR3. The chain carries TRBV9 and TRBJ2-7; 8 nucleotides match TRBD1. There are 13 residues in the CDR3. Germline-derived CDR1 and CDR2 are SGDLS and YYNGEE. Losses at the gene ends were 4 bases for V and 2 bases for J; bases not matched to a gene: 2. CDR3 nucleotide sequence: TGTGCCAGCAGCCCACAGGGGGCCTACGAGCAGTACTTC. Its protein product is CASSPQGAYEQYF.

This chain links TRBV4-2 with TRBJ2-3; 7 positions agree with TRBD1. Germline V gene data show CDR1 as LGHNA and CDR2 as YNFKEQ. Unmatched junction bases numbered 6, after V lost 2 bases and J lost 1 base. This CDR3 comprises 16 residues. The CDR3 sequence is CASSQSIDRGTDTQYF. The CDR3 DNA follows: TGTGCCAGCAGCCAATCCATTGACAGGGGCACAGATACGCAGTATTTT.

The chain couples TRBV7-2 to TRBJ1-1; TRBD1 matches 7 bases. V shed 5 bases, J shed 6 bases, and the junction held 6 bases outside the gene matches. Germline loops: CDR1 SGHTA, CDR2 FQGNSA. The CDR3 is 13 amino acids. CDR3 coding DNA: TGTGCCAGCAGCCCGAGGGGGCGGGCTGAAGCTTTCTTT. Protein product: CASSPRGRAEAFF.

Here the CDR3 DNA reads TGTGCCAGCAGATGGGGTTCCGTATCCTACGAGCAGTACTTC. Amino acids: CASRWGSVSYEQYF. This chain uses TRBV6-5 with TRBJ2-7; no reliable D call. Germline CDR1 MNHEY, CDR2 SVGAGI. This CDR3 comprises 14 residues. V lost 6 bases and J 1 base, leaving 13 bases between the germline ends.

The V call is TRBV6-4, the J call TRBJ1-5; unclear D gene. The germline gives CDR1 MRHNA, CDR2 SNTAGT. The CDR3 covers 15 residues. The germline V and J ends were trimmed by 6 bases and 0 bases, with 12 bases remaining between them. CDR3 DNA sequence: TGTGCCAGCAGGACATCGGGGTATAGCAATCAGCCCCAGCATTTT. It yields the protein CASRTSGYSNQPQHF.

For this clone: Other DNA variants within this sample encode the same CDR3. This chain connects TRBV5-5 to TRBJ1-2; 8 bases are a match to TRBD1. The junction had 8 bases not matched to a gene; V was cut back by 0 bases and J by 7 bases. This CDR3 is built from 15 residues. The germline V gene has CDR1 SGHKS and CDR2 YYEKEE (reference sequence). This CDR3 reads CASSLDGQGRFGYTF. The CDR3 DNA reads TGTGCCAGCAGCTTGGACGGACAGGGTCGTTTTGGCTACACCTTC.

The CDR3 spells CASRRLSTNEKLFF. CDR3 nucleotides: TGTGCCAGCAGAAGACTTTCAACTAATGAAAAACTGTTTTTT. The chain is built from TRBV27 and TRBJ1-4; D is ambiguous. Trimming took 6 bases from V and 0 from J, leaving 8 bases between them. The germline V gene has CDR1 MNHEY and CDR2 SMNVEV (reference sequence). CDR3 length: 14 amino acids.

The J gene is TRBJ1-1, the V gene TRBV6-6; D may be TRBD1 (6 bases). In germline, CDR1 is MNHNY, CDR2 SVGAGI (reference sequence). The CDR3 runs 14 residues. Trimming stripped 6 bases from V and 8 bases from J, with 19 bases between. CDR3 protein: CASSPNGGASEAFF. CDR3 in DNA: TGTGCCAGCAGCCCAAATGGGGGGGCATCGGAAGCTTTCTTT.

V is TRBV4-1 and J is TRBJ2-2; D is unresolved. This CDR3 is 16 amino acids long. CDR1 MGHRA and CDR2 YSYEKL come from the germline V gene. V was shortened by 0 bases and J by 2 bases, with 10 bases between the two germline ends. The CDR3 coding sequence is TGCGCCAGCAGCCAAGAGGCAACAGATAACACCGGGGAGCTGTTTTTT. This codes for CASSQEATDNTGELFF.

This clone was observed a few times. Additional DNA sequences in this sample encode the identical CDR3. This rearrangement joins TRBV10-3 to TRBJ2-5, with D possibly TRBD1 on 6 matching bases. Germline V lookup: CDR1 ENHRY, CDR2 SYGVKD. V was cut by 4 bases and J by 2 bases, with 8 bases left in between. The length of the CDR3 is 13 residues. The CDR3 DNA is TGTGCCATCAGTGTTGGACAGCAAGAGACCCAGTACTTC. As protein: CAISVGQQETQYF.

This chain connects TRBV6-1 to TRBJ2-1; TRBD2 matches at 11 bases. The CDR3 is 19 amino acids. Looked up from germline, CDR1 is MNHNS and CDR2 is SASEGT. V lost 8 bases, J lost 6 bases, and 21 bases stayed unmatched. CDR3 loop: CASRAWVAGGLGVFNEQFF. The CDR3 DNA reads as TGTGCCAGCCGTGCCTGGGTAGCGGGGGGGCTCGGTGTTTTCAATGAGCAGTTCTTC.

The chain recombines TRBV11-2 with TRBJ1-1, with D possibly being TRBD1 (5 bases). V lost 8 bases to trimming and J lost 6 bases, with 13 bases between them. The length of the CDR3 is 12 residues. The germline gives CDR1 SGHAT, CDR2 FQNNGV. In nucleotides, the CDR3 is TGTGCCAGCTCCTGGGGGGGGTCTGAAGCTTTCTTT. Amino acids: CASSWGGSEAFF.

The V and J genes are TRBV2 and TRBJ1-4; no clear D gene. Germline V gene lookup returns CDR1 SNHLY and CDR2 FYNNEI. The CDR3 sequence is 15 residues long. V was shortened by 7 bases and J by 15 bases, with 27 bases between the two germline ends. For the CDR3, the DNA is TGTGCCAGCATAAATTCTCCCAACGTAGCGGAGACGGTGTTTTTT. Amino acid sequence: CASINSPNVAETVFF. The whole variable domain, remainder taken from reference TRBV2 and TRBJ1-4, is EPEVTQTPSHQVTQMGQEVILRCVPISNHLYFYWYRQILGQKVEFLVSFYNNEISEKSEIFDDQFSVERPDGSNFTLKIRSTKLEDSAMYFCASINSPNVAETVFFGSGTQLSVL.

The chain couples TRBV20-1 to TRBJ1-1; no clear D gene. CDR1 is DFQATT and CDR2 is SNEGSKA in the germline V gene (reference sequence). There are 11 residues in the CDR3. Between the trimmed V and J ends, which lost 6 bases and 6 bases, there was a span of 11 bases. The CDR3, as DNA: TGCAGTGCAACAGACGACTCTGAAGCTTTCTTT. It specifies CSATDDSEAFF.

Turning to this clone: Other DNA sequences within the sample encode an identical CDR3. The chain recombines TRBV5-1 with TRBJ2-3, with D possibly called TRBD1 or TRBD2 (5 bases each). There are 16 residues in the CDR3. V was cut by 0 bases and J by 0 bases, with 11 bases left in between. Per the germline V gene, CDR1 is SGHRS and CDR2 is YFSETQ. The CDR3 nucleotides read TGCGCCAGCAGCTTGGTTGGGACGGATAGCACAGATACGCAGTATTTT. Residues: CASSLVGTDSTDTQYF. The full variable domain, rest sourced from reference TRBV5-1 and TRBJ2-3, is KAGVTQTPRYLIKTRGQQVTLSCSPISGHRSVSWYQQTPGQGLQFLFEYFSETQRNKGNFPGRFSGRQFSNSRSEMNVSTLELGDSALYLCASSLVGTDSTDTQYFGPGTRLTVL.

The chain is built from TRBV9 and TRBJ1-5, with D hard to call. Per germline, CDR1 SGDLS and CDR2 YYNGEE. This CDR3 has 14 amino acids. V lost 3 bases and J 4 bases, leaving 11 bases between the germline ends. CDR3 amino acids: CASSATPRNQPQHF. The CDR3, as DNA: TGTGCCAGCAGCGCTACCCCCAGAAATCAGCCCCAGCATTTT.

The gene calls are TRBV9 and TRBJ2-2, with D perhaps matching TRBD1 (5 bases). V was cut by 0 bases and J by 4 bases, with 7 bases left in between. Germline V gene sequence: CDR1 SGDLS, CDR2 YYNGEE. The CDR3 has 14 amino acids. DNA for the CDR3: TGTGCCAGCAGCGTAGAGGGGTTCACCGGGGAGCTGTTTTTT. Its protein is CASSVEGFTGELFF.

On this clone: This CDR3 is also generated by other DNA sequences in the sample. The gene calls are TRBV19 and TRBJ2-6, with D perhaps TRBD1 (6 bases). The V and J ends lost 10 bases and 0 bases respectively, with 10 bases between them. The CDR3 sequence is 14 residues long. The germline V gene encodes CDR1 LNHDA and CDR2 SQIVND (reference sequence). DNA for the CDR3: TGTGCCACTAAAGGGGGCTCTGGGGCCAACGTCCTGACTTTC. Residues: CATKGGSGANVLTF.

As regards this clone: Sequence at one end of the junction differs from germline and may be a read error. The chain couples TRBV7-9 to TRBJ2-5; possibly TRBD1 for D (6 bases). Germline CDR1 reads SEHNR; CDR2 reads FQNEAQ (reference sequence). This CDR3 has 13 residues. CDR3 protein: CAIPGDGQGTQYF. In nucleotides, the CDR3 is TGTGCCATCCCAGGGGACGGCCAAGGGACCCAGTACTTC.

This chain links TRBV4-1 with TRBJ1-2; TRBD1 might be the D (5 bases). The ends were cut back, 2 bases at V and 4 bases at J, with 11 bases in the middle. CDR3 length equals 14 residues. Germline V gives CDR1 MGHRA, CDR2 YSYEKL. Here the CDR3 reads CASSQTRDGYGYTF. The DNA for the CDR3 is TGCGCCAGCAGCCAAACTCGGGACGGCTATGGCTACACCTTC.

This chain uses TRBV6-1 with TRBJ1-2; tentatively, D is TRBD1 (5 bases). The germline V and J ends were trimmed by 1 base and 2 bases, with 11 bases remaining between them. Germline V gene data show CDR1 as MNHNS and CDR2 as SASEGT. The CDR3 has 15 amino acids. The CDR3 sequence: CASSEVAGPNYGYTF. Written as DNA, the CDR3 is TGTGCCAGCAGTGAAGTGGCAGGGCCAAACTATGGCTACACCTTC.

V gene TRBV29-1 combines with J gene TRBJ1-2; 9 bases line up with TRBD1. The trim removed 5 bases at V and 4 bases at J, leaving 5 bases unmatched. CDR3 size: 13 residues. Germline CDR1 is SQVTM and CDR2 is ANQGSEA. CDR3 amino acids: CSVQGQGGYGYTF. Here the CDR3 DNA reads TGCAGCGTTCAGGGACAGGGCGGCTATGGCTACACCTTC. Drawing the rest from reference TRBV29-1 and TRBJ1-2, the complete variable domain is SAVISQKPSRDICQRGTSLTIQCQVDSQVTMMFWYRQQPGQSLTLIATANQGSEATYESGFVIDKFPISRPNLTFSTLTVSNMSPEDSSIYLCSVQGQGGYGYTFGSGTRLTVV.

This clone is large within its sample. This CDR3 is also generated by other DNA sequences in the sample. The rearrangement links TRBV6-5 to TRBJ2-7, with D perhaps TRBD1 (7 bases). Looked up from germline, CDR1 is MNHEY and CDR2 is SVGAGI. The CDR3 has 14 amino acids. V lost 3 bases and J lost 4, with 13 bases in between. The CDR3 region is CASSYGGGGYEQYF. CDR3 nucleotides: TGTGCCAGCAGTTATGGAGGGGGCGGGTACGAGCAGTACTTC.

CDR3 amino acids: CASSQAIMNTEAFF. CDR3 bases: TGTGCCAGCTCCCAGGCTATCATGAACACTGAAGCTTTCTTT. The chain links TRBV18 to TRBJ1-1, with D unclear. Trimming pared 6 bases from V and 0 bases from J, leaving 11 bases between. The CDR3 has 14 residues. The germline V gene has CDR1 KGHSH and CDR2 LQKENI.

The rearrangement uses TRBV5-8 and TRBJ1-1; D is ambiguous. Germline V CDR1 and CDR2: SGHTS, YDEGEE. The CDR3 has 16 residues. V was shortened by 1 base and J by 0 bases, with 13 bases between the two germline ends. The CDR3: CASSLFGKYMNTEAFF. The CDR3 coding sequence is TGTGCCAGCAGCTTGTTCGGCAAATATATGAACACTGAAGCTTTCTTT.

The chain carries TRBV29-1 and TRBJ1-4; tentative D call: TRBD1 (6 bases). V was shortened by 4 bases and J by 7 bases, with 10 bases between the two germline ends. There are 12 residues in the CDR3. CDR1 and CDR2 (germline): SQVTM, ANQGSEA. CDR3 bases: TGCAGCGTTGTATCACAGGGTGAAAAACTGTTTTTT. As protein: CSVVSQGEKLFF.

V usage is TRBV5-1 and J usage is TRBJ2-3; 10 bases fit TRBD2. V lost 0 bases, J lost 6 bases, and 10 bases stayed unmatched. Germline V gene lookup returns CDR1 SGHRS and CDR2 YFSETQ. The CDR3 contains 17 residues. The CDR3 coding sequence is TGCGCCAGCAGCTTGGTTCCCAGCGGGGGGGACCAGGATACGCAGTATTTT. It is translated as CASSLVPSGGDQDTQYF.

This rearrangement joins TRBV6-6 to TRBJ2-1; 11 bases are a match to TRBD2. CDR1 is MNHNY and CDR2 is SVGAGI in the germline V gene (reference sequence). V shed 4 bases and J 2 bases; nucleotides not matched to a gene: 4. The CDR3 length is 16 residues. The CDR3 DNA reads TGTGCCAGCAGTTCGCGACTAGCGGGGACCTACAATGAGCAGTTCTTC. This sequence encodes CASSSRLAGTYNEQFF.